The clone carrying this T cell receptor beta chain appeared many times. Its target is not known. TCRdb ran MiXCR on the reads and lists one entry per CDR3 protein. The sample holds roughly 230,000 distinct CDR3 sequences; about a sixth are singletons and the top ten take about half. This specimen belongs to a study of T cell repertoires in cytomegalovirus infection. Study-wide context: A matching HLA type, together with CMV infection, was signaled by public TCR beta signatures.

Germline V gene sequence: CDR1 MGHRA, CDR2 YSYEKL. The CDR3 runs 13 residues. The V and J ends lost 1 base and 9 bases respectively, with 10 bases between them. Overall study findings and caveats: Identification of carriers of CMV plus the relevant HLA was achieved through cumulative public TCR beta family frequency. Predominance within the ex vivo response was attributable to HLA-C-restricted CMV-specific TCR beta clonotypes.

The chain employs TRBV4-1 and TRBJ2-1; no firm D call. This clonotype originated in a human donor in good health (CMV status not recorded). Some clones in this sample may be carry-over from other donors' samples. The sample consisted of CD8+ T cells from PBMCs. CDR3 in amino acids: CASSQVGLGEQFF. CDR3 sequence (DNA): TGCGCCAGCAGCCAAGTGGGGTTGGGTGAGCAGTTCTTC.